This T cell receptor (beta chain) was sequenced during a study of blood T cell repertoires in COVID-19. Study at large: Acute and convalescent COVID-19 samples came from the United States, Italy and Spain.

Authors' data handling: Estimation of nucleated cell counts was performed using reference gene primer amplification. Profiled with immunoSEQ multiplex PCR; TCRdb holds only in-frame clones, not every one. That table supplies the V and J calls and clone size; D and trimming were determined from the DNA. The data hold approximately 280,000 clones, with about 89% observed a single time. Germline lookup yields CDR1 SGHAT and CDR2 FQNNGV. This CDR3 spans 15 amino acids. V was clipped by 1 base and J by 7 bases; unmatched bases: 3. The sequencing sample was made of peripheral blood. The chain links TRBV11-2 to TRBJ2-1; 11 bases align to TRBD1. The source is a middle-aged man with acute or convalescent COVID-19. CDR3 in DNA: TGTGCCAGCAGCTTAGTCGGGACAGGGGGAAATGAGCAGTTCTTC. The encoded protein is CASSLVGTGGNEQFF.